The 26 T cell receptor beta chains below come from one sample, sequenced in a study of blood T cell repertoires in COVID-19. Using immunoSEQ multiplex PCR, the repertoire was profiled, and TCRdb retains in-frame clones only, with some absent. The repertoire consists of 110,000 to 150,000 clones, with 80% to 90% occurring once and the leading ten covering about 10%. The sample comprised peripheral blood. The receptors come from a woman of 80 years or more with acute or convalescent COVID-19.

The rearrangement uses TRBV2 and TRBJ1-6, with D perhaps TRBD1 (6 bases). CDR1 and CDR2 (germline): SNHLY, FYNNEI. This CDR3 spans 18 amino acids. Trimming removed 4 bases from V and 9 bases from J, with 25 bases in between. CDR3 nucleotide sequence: TGTGCCAGCAGTGTGTCCCCGAAACCGGGACAATCGGCTTCACCCCTCCACTTT. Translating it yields CASSVSPKPGQSASPLHF. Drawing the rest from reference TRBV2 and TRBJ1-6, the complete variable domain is EPEVTQTPSHQVTQMGQEVILRCVPISNHLYFYWYRQILGQKVEFLVSFYNNEISEKSEIFDDQFSVERPDGSNFTLKIRSTKLEDSAMYFCASSVSPKPGQSASPLHFGNGTRLTVT.

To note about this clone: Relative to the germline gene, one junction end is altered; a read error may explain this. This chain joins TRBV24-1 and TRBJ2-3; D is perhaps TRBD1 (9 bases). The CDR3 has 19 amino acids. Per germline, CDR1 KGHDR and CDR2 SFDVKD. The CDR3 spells CATCDRHGGGQGGTDTQYF. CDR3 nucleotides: TGTGCCACCTGTGATCGACACGGGGGGGGACAGGGTGGGACAGATACGCAGTATTTT.

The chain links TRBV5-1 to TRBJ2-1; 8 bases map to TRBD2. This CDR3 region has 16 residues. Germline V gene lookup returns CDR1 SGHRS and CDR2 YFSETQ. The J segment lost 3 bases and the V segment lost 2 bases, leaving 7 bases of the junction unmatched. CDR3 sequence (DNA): TGCGCCAGCAGCTTTACCGGACTAGCACGCTACAATGAGCAGTTCTTC. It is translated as CASSFTGLARYNEQFF.

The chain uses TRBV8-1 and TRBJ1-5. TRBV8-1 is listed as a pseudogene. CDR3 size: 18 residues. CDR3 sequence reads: CGSASAALVSGGNQPQHF. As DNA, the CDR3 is TGTGGCAGTGCATCCGCAGCCCTGGTGAGTGGGGGGAACCAGCCCCAGCATTTT.

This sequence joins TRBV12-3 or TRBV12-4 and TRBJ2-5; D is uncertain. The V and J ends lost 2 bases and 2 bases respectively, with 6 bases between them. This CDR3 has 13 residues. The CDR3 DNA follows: TGTGCCAGCAGTTTATTCAGGCAAGAGACCCAGTACTTC. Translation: CASSLFRQETQYF.

DNA of the CDR3: TGTGCCAGCTCACCTTCGATAGCGGGGGCTGATACGCAGTATTTT. Its protein is CASSPSIAGADTQYF. The V and J genes are TRBV18 and TRBJ2-3, with 9 bases fitting TRBD2. The V and J ends lost 3 bases and 6 bases, in that order; junction bases with no gene match: 7. The germline V gene has CDR1 KGHSH and CDR2 LQKENI. The CDR3 loop spans 15 amino acids.

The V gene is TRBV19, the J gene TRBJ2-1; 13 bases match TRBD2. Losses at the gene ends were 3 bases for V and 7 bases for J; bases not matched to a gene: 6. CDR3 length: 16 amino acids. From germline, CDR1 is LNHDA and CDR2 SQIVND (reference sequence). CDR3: CASSIRSTSGGNEQFF. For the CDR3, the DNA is TGTGCCAGTAGTATTAGGTCGACTAGCGGGGGGAATGAGCAGTTCTTC.

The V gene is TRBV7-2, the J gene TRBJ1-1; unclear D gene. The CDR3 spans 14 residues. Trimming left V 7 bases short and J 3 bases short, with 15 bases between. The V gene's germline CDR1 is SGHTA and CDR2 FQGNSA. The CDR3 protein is CASIWGESYTEAFF. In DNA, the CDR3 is TGTGCCAGCATTTGGGGAGAGTCGTACACTGAAGCTTTCTTT. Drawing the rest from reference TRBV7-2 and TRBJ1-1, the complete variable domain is GAGVSQSPSNKVTEKGKDVELRCDPISGHTALYWYRQSLGQGLEFLIYFQGNSAPDKSGLPSDRFSAERTGGSVSTLTIQRTQQEDSAVYLCASIWGESYTEAFFGQGTRLTVV.

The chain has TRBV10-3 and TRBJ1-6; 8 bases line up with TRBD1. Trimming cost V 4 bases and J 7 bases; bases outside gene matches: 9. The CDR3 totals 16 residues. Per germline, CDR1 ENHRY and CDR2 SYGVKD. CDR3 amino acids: CAISASGQVGNSPLHF. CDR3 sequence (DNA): TGTGCCATCAGTGCCTCGGGACAGGTTGGGAATTCACCCCTCCACTTT.

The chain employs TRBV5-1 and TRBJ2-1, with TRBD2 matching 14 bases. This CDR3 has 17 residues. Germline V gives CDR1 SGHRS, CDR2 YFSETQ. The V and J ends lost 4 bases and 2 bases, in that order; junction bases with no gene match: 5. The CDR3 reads CASSLPGLAGAYNEQFF. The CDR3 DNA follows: TGCGCCAGCAGCCTGCCGGGACTAGCGGGGGCCTACAATGAGCAGTTCTTC.

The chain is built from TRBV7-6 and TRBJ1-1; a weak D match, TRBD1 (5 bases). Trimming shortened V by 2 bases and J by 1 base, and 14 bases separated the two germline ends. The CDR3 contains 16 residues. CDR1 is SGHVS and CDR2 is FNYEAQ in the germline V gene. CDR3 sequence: CASSLRPSTGNTEAFF. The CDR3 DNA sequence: TGTGCCAGCAGCTTACGCCCGTCCACAGGGAACACTGAAGCTTTCTTT.

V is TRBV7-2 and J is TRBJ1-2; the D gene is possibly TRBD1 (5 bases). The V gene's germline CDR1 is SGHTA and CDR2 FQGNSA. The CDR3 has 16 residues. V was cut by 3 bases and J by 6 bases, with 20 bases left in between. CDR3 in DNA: TGTGCCAGCAGCTTGGGCGGGGGTGCGGGTAGGGATGGCTACACCTTC. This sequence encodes CASSLGGGAGRDGYTF.

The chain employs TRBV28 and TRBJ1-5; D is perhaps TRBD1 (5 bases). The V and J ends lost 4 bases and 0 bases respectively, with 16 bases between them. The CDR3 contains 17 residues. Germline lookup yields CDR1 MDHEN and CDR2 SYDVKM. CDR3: CASSSLRGLYSNQPQHF. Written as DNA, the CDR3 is TGTGCCAGCAGTTCTCTGCGGGGCCTTTATAGCAATCAGCCCCAGCATTTT.

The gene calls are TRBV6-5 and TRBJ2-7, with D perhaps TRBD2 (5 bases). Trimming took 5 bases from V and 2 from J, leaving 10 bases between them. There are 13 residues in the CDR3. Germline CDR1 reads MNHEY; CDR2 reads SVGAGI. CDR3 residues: CASSNRGTYEQYF. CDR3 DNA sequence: TGTGCCAGCAGTAATCGGGGTACCTACGAGCAGTACTTC.

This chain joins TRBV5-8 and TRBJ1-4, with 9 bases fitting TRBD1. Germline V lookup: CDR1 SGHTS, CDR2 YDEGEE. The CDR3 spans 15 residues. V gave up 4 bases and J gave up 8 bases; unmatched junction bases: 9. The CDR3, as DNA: TGTGCCAGCAGCCTGCCGGGACAGGGAGAAGAAAAACTGTTTTTT. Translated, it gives CASSLPGQGEEKLFF.

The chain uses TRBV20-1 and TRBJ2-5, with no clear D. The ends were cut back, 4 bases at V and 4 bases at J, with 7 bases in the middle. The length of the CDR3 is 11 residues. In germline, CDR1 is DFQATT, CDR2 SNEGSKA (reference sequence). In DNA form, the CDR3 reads TGCAGTGCTACTCCTGTAGAGACCCAGTACTTC. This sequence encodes CSATPVETQYF.

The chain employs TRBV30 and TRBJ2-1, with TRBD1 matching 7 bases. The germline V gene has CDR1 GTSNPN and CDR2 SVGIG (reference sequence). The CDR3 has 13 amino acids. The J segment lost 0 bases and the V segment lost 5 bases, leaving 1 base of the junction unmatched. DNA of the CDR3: TGTGCCTGGGGGACAGACTCCTACAATGAGCAGTTCTTC. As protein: CAWGTDSYNEQFF.

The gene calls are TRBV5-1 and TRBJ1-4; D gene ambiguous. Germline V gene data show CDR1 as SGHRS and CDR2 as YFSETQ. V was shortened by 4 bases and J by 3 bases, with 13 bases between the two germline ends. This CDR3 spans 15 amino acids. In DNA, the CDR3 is TGCGCCAGCAGCCCAGCCGCGGGGTCTAATGAAAAACTGTTTTTT. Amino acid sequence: CASSPAAGSNEKLFF.

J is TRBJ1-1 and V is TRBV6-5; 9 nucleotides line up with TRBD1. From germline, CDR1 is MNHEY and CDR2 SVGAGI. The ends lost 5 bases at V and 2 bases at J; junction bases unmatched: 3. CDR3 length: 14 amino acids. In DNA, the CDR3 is TGTGCCAGCAGTACGGGACAGGGAAACACTGAAGCTTTCTTT. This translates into CASSTGQGNTEAFF.

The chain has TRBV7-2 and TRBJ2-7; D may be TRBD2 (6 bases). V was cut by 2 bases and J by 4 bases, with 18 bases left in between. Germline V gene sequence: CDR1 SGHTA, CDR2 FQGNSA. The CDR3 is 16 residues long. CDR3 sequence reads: CASSLNRGTPTYEQYF. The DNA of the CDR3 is TGTGCCAGCAGCTTAAACCGTGGGACTCCTACTTACGAGCAGTACTTC.

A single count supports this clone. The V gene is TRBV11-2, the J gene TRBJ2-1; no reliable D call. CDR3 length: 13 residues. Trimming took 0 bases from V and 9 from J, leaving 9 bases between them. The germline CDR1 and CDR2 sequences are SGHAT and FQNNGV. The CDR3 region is CASSLDFPGEQFF. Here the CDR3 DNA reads TGTGCCAGCAGCTTAGATTTTCCGGGTGAGCAGTTCTTC.

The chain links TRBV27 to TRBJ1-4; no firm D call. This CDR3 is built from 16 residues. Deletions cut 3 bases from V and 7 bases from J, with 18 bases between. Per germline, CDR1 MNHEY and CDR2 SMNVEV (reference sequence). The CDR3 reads CASSFMKSSKPEKLFF. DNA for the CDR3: TGTGCCAGCAGTTTTATGAAAAGTAGTAAACCTGAAAAACTGTTTTTT.

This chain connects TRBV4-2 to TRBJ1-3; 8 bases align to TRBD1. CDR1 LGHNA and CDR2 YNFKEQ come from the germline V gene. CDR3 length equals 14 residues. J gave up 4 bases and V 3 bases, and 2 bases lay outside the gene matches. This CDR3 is CASSQTGEGNTIYF. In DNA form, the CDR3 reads TGTGCCAGCAGCCAGACAGGGGAAGGAAACACCATATATTTT.

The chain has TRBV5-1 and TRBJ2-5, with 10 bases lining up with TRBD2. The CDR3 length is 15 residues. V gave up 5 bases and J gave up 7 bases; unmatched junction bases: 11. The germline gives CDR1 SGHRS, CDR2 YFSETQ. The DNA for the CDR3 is TGCGCCAGCAGTCAAAGTACTAGCGGGGAAGGGACCCAGTACTTC. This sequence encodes CASSQSTSGEGTQYF.

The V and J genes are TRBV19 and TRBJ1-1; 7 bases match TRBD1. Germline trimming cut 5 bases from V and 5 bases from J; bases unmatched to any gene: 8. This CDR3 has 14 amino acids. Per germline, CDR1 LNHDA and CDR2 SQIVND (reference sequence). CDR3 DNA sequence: TGTGCCAGTAGTGTTACAGGGGTGGGTACTGAAGCTTTCTTT. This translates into CASSVTGVGTEAFF. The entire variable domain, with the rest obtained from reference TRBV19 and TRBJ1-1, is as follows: DGGITQSPKYLFRKEGQNVTLSCEQNLNHDAMYWYRQDPGQGLRLIYYSQIVNDFQKGDIAEGYSVSREKKESFPLTVTSAQKNPTAFYLCASSVTGVGTEAFFGQGTRLTVV.

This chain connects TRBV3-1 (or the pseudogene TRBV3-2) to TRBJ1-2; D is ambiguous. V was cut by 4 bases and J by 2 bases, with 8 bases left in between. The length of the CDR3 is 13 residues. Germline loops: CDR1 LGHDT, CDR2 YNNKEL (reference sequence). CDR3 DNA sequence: TGTGCCAGCAGCCCCGGGGTCAACTATGGCTACACCTTC. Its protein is CASSPGVNYGYTF.